What follows are 19 T cell receptor beta chains derived from one specimen sequenced in a study of early T cells in non-severe SARS-CoV-2 infection. TCRdb reprocessed the 5' RACE reads via MiXCR and lists one record per CDR3 protein. The sample holds about 82,000 distinct CDR3 sequences; over 10% are singletons and the top ten take roughly 6%. The sample was whole blood. These receptor sequences come from an adult who was a healthcare worker with PCR-confirmed SARS-CoV-2 infection or an uninfected control (not recorded which).

V gene TRBV19 combines with J gene TRBJ2-5, with 7 bases fitting TRBD1. V was clipped by 6 bases and J by 5 bases; unmatched bases: 12. This CDR3 has 15 residues. Per germline, CDR1 LNHDA and CDR2 SQIVND (reference sequence). The DNA of the CDR3 is TGTGCCAGTAGCCCATCTAGCAGGGGGATGGAGACCCAGTACTTC. Amino acid sequence: CASSPSSRGMETQYF.

The rearrangement uses TRBV20-1 and TRBJ1-2, with 7 bases that match TRBD1. This CDR3 region has 14 residues. CDR1 and CDR2 (germline): DFQATT, SNEGSKA (reference sequence). Trimming took 1 base from V and 4 from J; bases not matched to a gene: 6. The CDR3 nucleotides read TGCAGTGCTAGAGGGGGACAGACCGTCTATGGCTACACCTTC. Amino acids: CSARGGQTVYGYTF.

The chain recombines TRBV7-6 with TRBJ2-5; 7 bases map to TRBD2. V trimming: 5 bases; J trimming: 3 bases; junction bases outside the gene matches: 6. Germline-derived CDR1 and CDR2 are SGHVS and FNYEAQ. The CDR3 is made up of 14 amino acids. In DNA, the CDR3 is TGTGCCAGCAGCCCGAGACTAGCTGAAGAGACCCAGTACTTC. The encoded protein is CASSPRLAEETQYF.

This clonotype has ten or more counts. The genes are TRBV30 and TRBJ2-7; 11 bases line up with TRBD2. CDR1 is GTSNPN and CDR2 is SVGIG in the germline V gene (reference sequence). J gave up 4 bases and V 2 bases, and 7 bases lay outside the gene matches. CDR3 length: 15 residues. The CDR3, as DNA: TGTGCCTGGAGTACCCGGACTAGCGGGCCTTACGAGCAGTACTTC. This gives the protein CAWSTRTSGPYEQYF.

This chain joins TRBV5-1 and TRBJ1-6; D unresolved. The CDR3 is 13 residues long. CDR1 and CDR2 (germline): SGHRS, YFSETQ. V lost 4 bases and J lost 6, with 8 bases in between. DNA for the CDR3: TGCGCCAGCAGCCCGAGCCCTAATTCACCCCTCCACTTT. The encoded protein is CASSPSPNSPLHF.

The chain joins TRBV2 to TRBJ2-6; 11 nucleotides line up with TRBD2. The CDR3 extends over 20 amino acids. Germline V gives CDR1 SNHLY, CDR2 FYNNEI. J gave up 8 bases and V 3 bases, and 18 bases lay outside the gene matches. The CDR3 nucleotides are TGTGCCAGCAGTGACCCGACTAGCGGGACCTCGCCTGGAGTGACCAACGTCCTGACTTTC. Translation gives CASSDPTSGTSPGVTNVLTF.

This clonotype appeared a single time. This sequence joins TRBV7-2 and TRBJ2-2; D is undetermined. Trimming shortened V by 2 bases and J by 6 bases, and 10 bases separated the two germline ends. CDR3 length: 14 residues. Looked up from germline, CDR1 is SGHTA and CDR2 is FQGNSA. This CDR3 reads CASSLSPSPGELFF. The CDR3 DNA is TGTGCCAGCAGCTTATCCCCATCTCCCGGGGAGCTGTTTTTT.

V and J are TRBV7-9 and TRBJ1-5; D not resolved. Germline V gene lookup returns CDR1 SEHNR and CDR2 FQNEAQ (reference sequence). Trimming took 5 bases from V and 0 from J, leaving 11 bases between them. The CDR3 is 15 amino acids. The DNA for the CDR3 is TGTGCCAGCAGCCTCGGAGGTCATAGCAATCAGCCCCAGCATTTT. Amino acids: CASSLGGHSNQPQHF.

This clonotype was observed a single time. The chain carries TRBV7-3 and TRBJ1-5, with a possible D match to TRBD1 (6 bases). Per germline, CDR1 SGHTA and CDR2 FQGTGA. Trimming removed 0 bases from V and 6 bases from J, with 9 bases in between. There are 14 residues in the CDR3. The CDR3 protein is CASSLTGGSQPQHF. The CDR3 DNA reads as TGTGCCAGCAGCTTAACTGGGGGCAGTCAGCCCCAGCATTTT.

In this sample, this clonotype turned up many times. The chain employs TRBV28 and TRBJ2-3; 7 nucleotides line up with TRBD1. The V gene's germline CDR1 is MDHEN and CDR2 SYDVKM. The CDR3 sequence is 15 residues long. After removal of 3 bases from V and 2 bases from J, the junction contained 5 bases not matched to a gene. DNA of the CDR3: TGTGCCAGCAGTTTTGGGGACAGATTCACAGATACGCAGTATTTT. This gives the protein CASSFGDRFTDTQYF.

This clonotype came up once. This chain joins TRBV20-1 and TRBJ2-1, with 9 bases fitting TRBD2. This CDR3 is 16 amino acids long. Trimming took 1 base from V and 0 from J; bases not matched to a gene: 4. The germline V gene has CDR1 DFQATT and CDR2 SNEGSKA (reference sequence). This CDR3 is CSARGLAASSYNEQFF. For the CDR3, the DNA is TGCAGTGCTAGAGGACTAGCGGCCAGCTCCTACAATGAGCAGTTCTTC.

This sequence joins TRBV20-1 and TRBJ2-7, with a possible D match to TRBD2 (6 bases). Germline V CDR1 and CDR2: DFQATT, SNEGSKA (reference sequence). This CDR3 region has 11 residues. The V gene lost 3 bases and the J gene lost 3 bases, with 6 bases spanning the gap. CDR3 residues: CSASSGYEQYF. CDR3 nucleotide sequence: TGCAGTGCTAGTAGCGGCTACGAGCAGTACTTC.

This clonotype occurred many times. The rearrangement uses TRBV7-2 and TRBJ2-3, with 10 bases fitting TRBD2. From germline, CDR1 is SGHTA and CDR2 FQGNSA. The V segment lost 1 base and the J segment 3 bases; nucleotides outside the gene matches: 4. The CDR3 runs to 16 residues. Here the CDR3 reads CASSLEMGLATDTQYF. As DNA, the CDR3 is TGTGCCAGCAGCTTAGAAATGGGACTAGCGACAGATACGCAGTATTTT.

A few counts support this clonotype. The chain is built from TRBV12-3 or TRBV12-4 and TRBJ1-4; D may be TRBD1 (6 bases). The V end lost 1 base, the J end lost 15 bases, and 15 bases lay between the germline ends. The CDR3 has 13 amino acids. This CDR3 reads CASSLDLGATVFF. The CDR3 nucleotides are TGTGCCAGCAGTTTAGATCTGGGGGCAACGGTGTTTTTT.

The chain recombines TRBV28 with TRBJ2-1; 9 bases are shared with TRBD2. CDR1 is MDHEN and CDR2 is SYDVKM in the germline V gene. The CDR3 consists of 14 residues. Losses at the gene ends were 5 bases for V and 7 bases for J; bases not matched to a gene: 6. DNA of the CDR3: TGTGCCAGCAGTCTCGTGAGCGGGGGGAATGAGCAGTTCTTC. Encoded protein: CASSLVSGGNEQFF.

This clonotype was seen at least ten times. The rearrangement joins TRBV20-1 to TRBJ2-7; no reliable D call. The V end lost 6 bases, the J end lost 6 bases, and 18 bases lay between the germline ends. Germline CDR1 is DFQATT and CDR2 is SNEGSKA (reference sequence). There are 13 residues in the CDR3. CDR3 DNA: TGCAGTGCGGTTGAGACGGTGGAAGGCGAGCAGTACTTC. Encoded protein: CSAVETVEGEQYF.

There are a few counts of this clonotype. The J gene is TRBJ1-6, the V gene TRBV9; no clear D gene. CDR1 SGDLS and CDR2 YYNGEE come from the germline V gene. Trimming removed 1 base from V and 4 bases from J, with 6 bases in between. The CDR3 is made up of 14 amino acids. The CDR3 nucleotides are TGTGCCAGCAGCGTAAGCGGGTATAATTCACCCCTCCACTTT. It yields the protein CASSVSGYNSPLHF.

At least ten counts were recorded for this clonotype. CDR3 residues: CASSSAGTSGSSYNEQFF. In DNA, the CDR3 is TGTGCCAGCAGCTCCGCCGGGACTAGCGGGAGCTCCTACAATGAGCAGTTCTTC. This chain links TRBV7-3 with TRBJ2-1; 14 bases map to TRBD2. The germline CDR1 and CDR2 sequences are SGHTA and FQGTGA. The CDR3 loop spans 18 amino acids. J was trimmed by 0 bases and V by 4 bases; bases with no gene match: 5.

This clonotype was found many times. This sequence joins TRBV9 and TRBJ2-2; D gene ambiguous. CDR3 length equals 14 residues. Trimming took off 3 bases at V and 10 bases at J, with 16 bases between the two ends. Germline V CDR1 and CDR2: SGDLS, YYNGEE. In DNA form, the CDR3 reads TGTGCCAGCAGCGCCCCAAAACTTCTCCCGGAGCTGTTTTTT. The encoded protein is CASSAPKLLPELFF.